The text below deals with one T cell receptor beta chain. Its antigen is undetermined. CDR3 length: 14 residues. Germline assignment: CDR1 SGHRS and CDR2 YFSETQ. Between the trimmed V and J ends, which lost 1 base and 8 bases, there was a span of 13 bases. A multiplex PCR was run with 60 Vbeta primers and 13 Jbeta primers. Sequenced by immunoSEQ multiplex PCR; TCRdb stores in-frame clones only, minus some. The sample records roughly 160,000 clones, approximately 80% being singletons. The data belong to a study of cytomegalovirus exposure and HLA in healthy donors. Points from the study as a whole: Relative to the approximately 630-donor mean, N-insertions were reportedly fewer in an Asian-associated ancestry cluster in a later analysis. TCR beta V segments were, for the most part, productive about 90% or about 30% of the time in an earlier analysis. A later examination showed that TCR association rates differed by HLA locus, with DRB1 most and HLA-C fewest. 164 TCR beta chains were listed as cytomegalovirus-associated.

Sequenced: PBMCs. The rearrangement uses TRBV5-1 and TRBJ2-1, with D perhaps TRBD1 (5 bases). The TCR was taken from a man aged 18-30 years in good health and CMV-seropositive. CDR3 coding DNA: TGCGCCAGCAGCTTGTTGGACACGCGAGATGAGCAGTTCTTC. It encodes CASSLLDTRDEQFF.